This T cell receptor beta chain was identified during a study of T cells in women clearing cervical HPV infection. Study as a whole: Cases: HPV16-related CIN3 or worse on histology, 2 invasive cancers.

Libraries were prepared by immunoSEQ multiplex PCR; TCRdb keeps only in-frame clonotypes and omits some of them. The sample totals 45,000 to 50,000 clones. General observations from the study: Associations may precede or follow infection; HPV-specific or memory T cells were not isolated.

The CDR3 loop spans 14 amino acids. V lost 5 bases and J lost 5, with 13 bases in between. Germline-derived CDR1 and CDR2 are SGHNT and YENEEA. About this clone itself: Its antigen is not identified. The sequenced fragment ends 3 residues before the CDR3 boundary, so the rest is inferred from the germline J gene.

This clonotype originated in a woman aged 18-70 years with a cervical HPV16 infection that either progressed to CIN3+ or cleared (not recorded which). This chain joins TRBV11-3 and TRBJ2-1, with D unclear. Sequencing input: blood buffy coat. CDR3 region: CASSRTAEDNEQFF. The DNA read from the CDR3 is TGTGCCAGCAGCCGCACGGCGGAAGACAATGAG.